This T cell receptor beta chain originates from a study of shared T cell receptors in the human thymus. This CDR3 spans 16 amino acids. The germline gives CDR1 MDHEN, CDR2 SYDVKM. V dropped 2 bases and J dropped 0 bases, with 8 bases sitting between them. Using immunoSEQ multiplex PCR, the repertoire was profiled, and TCRdb retains in-frame clones only, with some absent. The data show over 650,000 clones, 70% to 90% seen once. A further study also used this sample, focusing on human thymus T cells. From that report: Donors were healthy Finnish infants having corrective surgery for congenital heart defects. Resections removed during corrective heart surgery provided the thymus tissue used. Repertoires from thymus and blood appeared to show biased V and J gene usage. What related research reported was that thymic repertoires overlapped highly among unrelated individuals.

The specimen sequenced was thymocytes. The rearrangement joins TRBV28 to TRBJ2-6; D remains ambiguous. The clonotype comes from a boy in the first two years of life with a congenital heart defect. The DNA for the CDR3 is TGTGCCAGCAGTTTAGGTCAGGCCTCTGGGGCCAACGTCCTGACTTTC. Its translation: CASSLGQASGANVLTF.